This paragraph reports one TCR beta chain. Its antigen is not identified. This CDR3 is built from 14 residues. V lost 3 bases and J lost 10, with 16 bases in between. Germline V gene sequence: CDR1 MNHEY, CDR2 SVGAGI. These data are taken from a study of T cell responses to AZD1222 COVID-19 vaccine. Study-wide findings and caveats: Baseline seropositives among AZD1222 recipients totaled only 5 to 7.

TCRdb keeps only in-frame clones here, not all; method: immunoSEQ multiplex PCR. The data show some 170,000 clones, about 90% seen once. The material was peripheral blood, obtained on day 0 of MenACWY control vaccination. The receptor's source is an adult in good health. V usage is TRBV6-5 and J usage is TRBJ2-1; D possibly uses TRBD1 or TRBD2 (5 bases each). CDR3 nucleotides: TGTGCCAGCAGTTATTGGGACGCCCGAGACGAGCAGTTCTTC. It is translated as CASSYWDARDEQFF.